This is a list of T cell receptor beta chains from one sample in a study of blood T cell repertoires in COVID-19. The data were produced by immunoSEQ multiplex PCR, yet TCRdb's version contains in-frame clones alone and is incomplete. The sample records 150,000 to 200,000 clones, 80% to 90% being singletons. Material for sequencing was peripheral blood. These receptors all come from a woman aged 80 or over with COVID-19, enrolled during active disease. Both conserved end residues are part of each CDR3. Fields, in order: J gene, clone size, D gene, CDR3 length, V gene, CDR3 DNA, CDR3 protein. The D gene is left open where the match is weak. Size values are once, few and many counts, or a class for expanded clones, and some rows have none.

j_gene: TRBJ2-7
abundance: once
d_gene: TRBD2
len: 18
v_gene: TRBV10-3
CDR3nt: TGTGCCATCAGCGAAGTCCCGGGACTAGCGGGGACCTCCTACGAGCAGTACTTC
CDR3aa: CAISEVPGLAGTSYEQYF

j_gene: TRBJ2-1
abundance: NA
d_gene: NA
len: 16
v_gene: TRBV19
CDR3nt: TGTGCCAGTAGTATAGGGCAGGGAAGCTCCTACAATGAGCAGTTCTTC
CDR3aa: CASSIGQGSSYNEQFF

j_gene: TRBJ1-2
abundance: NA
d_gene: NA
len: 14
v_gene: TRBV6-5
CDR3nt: TGTGCCAGCAGTCCGAGGAGACAGCTCTATGGCTACACCTTC
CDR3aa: CASSPRRQLYGYTF

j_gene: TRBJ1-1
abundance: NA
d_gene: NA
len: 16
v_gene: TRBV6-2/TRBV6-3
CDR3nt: TGTGCCAGCAGCCACGGGACACAGCATCGTAACACTGAAGCTTTCTTT
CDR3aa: CASSHGTQHRNTEAFF

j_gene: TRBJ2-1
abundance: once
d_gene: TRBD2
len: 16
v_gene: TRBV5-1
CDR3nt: TGCGCCAGCAGCTTAATGGGCGGGGGGGACAACAATGAGCAGTTCTTC
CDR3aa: CASSLMGGGDNNEQFF

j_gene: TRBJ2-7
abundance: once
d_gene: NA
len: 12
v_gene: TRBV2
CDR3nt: TGTGCCAGCGTCAACCAGGAATACGAGCAGTACTTC
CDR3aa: CASVNQEYEQYF

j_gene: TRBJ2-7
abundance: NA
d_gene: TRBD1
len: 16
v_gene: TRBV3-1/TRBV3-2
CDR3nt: TGTGCCAGCAGCCATGACCGACAGGGTAACTCCTACGAGCAGTACTTC
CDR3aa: CASSHDRQGNSYEQYF

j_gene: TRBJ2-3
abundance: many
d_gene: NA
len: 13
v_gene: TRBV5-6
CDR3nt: TGTGCCAGCAGCTTGGTCAGGGCAGATACGCAGTATTTT
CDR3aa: CASSLVRADTQYF

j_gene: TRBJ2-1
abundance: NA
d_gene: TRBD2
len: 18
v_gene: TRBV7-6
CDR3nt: TGTGCCAGCAGCTTAGTCCCTACTAGCGTCAGCTCCTACAATGAGCAGTTCTTC
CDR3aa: CASSLVPTSVSSYNEQFF

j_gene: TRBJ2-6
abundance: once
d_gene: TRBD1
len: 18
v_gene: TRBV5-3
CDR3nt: TGTGCCAGAAGCTGCGGACAGGGGGCCCCACCTGGGGCCAACGTCCTGACTTTC
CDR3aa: CARSCGQGAPPGANVLTF

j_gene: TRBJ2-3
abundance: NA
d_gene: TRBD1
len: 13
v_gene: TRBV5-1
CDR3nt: TGCGCCAGCAGCCGACAGGGGGCAGATACGCAGTATTTT
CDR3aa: CASSRQGADTQYF

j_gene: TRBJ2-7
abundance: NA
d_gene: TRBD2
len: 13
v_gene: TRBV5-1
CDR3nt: TGCGCCAGCAGCTATGCGGGAGGACACGAGCAGTACTTC
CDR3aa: CASSYAGGHEQYF

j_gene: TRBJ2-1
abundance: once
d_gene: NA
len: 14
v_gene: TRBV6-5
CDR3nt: TGTGCCAGCAGTTACTCGAGGGCTTACAATGAGCAGTTCTTC
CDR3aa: CASSYSRAYNEQFF

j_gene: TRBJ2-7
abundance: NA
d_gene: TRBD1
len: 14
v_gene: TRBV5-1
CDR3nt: TGCGCCAGCAGCGGACAGGGGGCCAACTACGAGCAGTACTTC
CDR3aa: CASSGQGANYEQYF

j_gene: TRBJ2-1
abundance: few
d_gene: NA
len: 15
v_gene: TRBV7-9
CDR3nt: TGTGCCAGCAGCCCCACCCTGAGCTCCTACAATGAGCAGTTCTTC
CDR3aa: CASSPTLSSYNEQFF

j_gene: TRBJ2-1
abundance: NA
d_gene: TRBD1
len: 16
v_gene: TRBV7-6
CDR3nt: TGTGCCAGCAGCTTAGTCCGGAACAGGGGAAGGAATGAGCAGTTCTTC
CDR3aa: CASSLVRNRGRNEQFF

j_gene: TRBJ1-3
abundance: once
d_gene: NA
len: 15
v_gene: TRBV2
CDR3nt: TGTGCCAGCAGCGAAGGGCCCCTCCACGGAAACACCATATATTTT
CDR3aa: CASSEGPLHGNTIYF

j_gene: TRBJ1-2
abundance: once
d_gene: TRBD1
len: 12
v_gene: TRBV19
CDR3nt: TGTGCCAGTAGTGCGACAGGGTTTGGCTACACCTTC
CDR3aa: CASSATGFGYTF

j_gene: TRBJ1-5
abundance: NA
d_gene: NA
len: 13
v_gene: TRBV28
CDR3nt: TGTGCCAGCAGTTTGAGGGCCTATCAGCCCCAGCATTTT
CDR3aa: CASSLRAYQPQHF

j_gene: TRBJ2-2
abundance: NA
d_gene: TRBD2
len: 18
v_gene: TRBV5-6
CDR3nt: TGTGCCAGCAGCTTGGTGGCGGGGGGCGAGCTGAACACCGGGGAGCTGTTTTTT
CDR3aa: CASSLVAGGELNTGELFF